The rows below give T cell receptor beta chains drawn from one sample of a study of Graves' ophthalmopathy and Graves' hyperthyroidism. Via MiXCR, TCRdb re-called the multiplex PCR reads, giving one row per CDR3 protein. The table shows some 750,000 distinct CDR3 sequences, with 40% occurring only once. The sample comprised peripheral blood. Receptors were obtained from an adult man with Graves' ophthalmopathy. Both conserved end residues are trimmed from each CDR3. D genes are given only for firm matches.

J: TRBJ1-5; V: TRBV24-1; D: -; CDR3: ASTPRGGAGQPQH
J: TRBJ1-5; V: TRBV19; D: TRBD1; CDR3: ASSSGTGSLIGGNTLH
J: TRBJ1-1; V: TRBV24-1; D: -; CDR3: ATRQWEGTEAF
J: TRBJ2-5; V: TRBV9; D: -; CDR3: ASSSTIGETQY
J: TRBJ2-2; V: TRBV7-8; D: -; CDR3: ASSLVGPPGTGELF
J: TRBJ1-2; V: TRBV9; D: -; CDR3: ASSVRGSYGYT
J: TRBJ1-3; V: TRBV4-1; D: -; CDR3: ASSQGGQAGGNTIY
J: TRBJ1-2; V: TRBV2; D: -; CDR3: ASSGLNCGYT
J: TRBJ1-1; V: TRBV20-1; D: -; CDR3: SAFSSNTEAF
J: TRBJ2-2; V: TRBV7-9; D: TRBD2; CDR3: ASSLGGTSGRGKNTGELF
J: TRBJ1-6; V: TRBV7-3; D: -; CDR3: ASSLGRALDSPLH
J: TRBJ1-1; V: TRBV2; D: -; CDR3: ASIDGQKNTEAF
J: TRBJ1-1; V: TRBV7-9; D: -; CDR3: ASSFGGTPGRYTEAF
J: TRBJ2-7; V: TRBV2; D: TRBD2; CDR3: ASSLIAGGTYEQY
J: TRBJ2-7; V: TRBV10-3; D: -; CDR3: ASSERHMGEQY
J: TRBJ2-7; V: TRBV6-6; D: -; CDR3: ASSGTDSYEQY
J: TRBJ2-7; V: TRBV7-9; D: -; CDR3: ASSSQGSGANEQY
J: TRBJ1-3; V: TRBV7-2; D: -; CDR3: ASSLARGGNTIY
J: TRBJ1-1; V: TRBV20-1; D: -; CDR3: SAIRAGANTEAF
J: TRBJ2-1; V: TRBV19; D: TRBD2; CDR3: ASSTVAGGFYNEQF
J: TRBJ2-7; V: TRBV20-1; D: TRBD1; CDR3: SARGDRGRGFEQY
J: TRBJ2-5; V: TRBV2; D: -; CDR3: ASSEGATQY
J: TRBJ2-7; V: TRBV25-1; D: -; CDR3: AWSVGLGLYEQY
J: TRBJ1-2; V: TRBV10-3; D: TRBD1; CDR3: AIRGDRDGWSDYGYT
J: TRBJ2-7; V: TRBV2; D: -; CDR3: ASSLRQGGSYEQH
J: TRBJ2-7; V: TRBV29-1; D: -; CDR3: SVVRVLDEQY
J: TRBJ1-5; V: TRBV15; D: TRBD1; CDR3: ATSRDPPETGALRVQPQH
J: TRBJ2-5; V: TRBV7-6; D: -; CDR3: ASSDNLGRGETQY
J: TRBJ1-6; V: TRBV5-4; D: TRBD1; CDR3: ASSLGTGNYNSPLH
J: TRBJ2-5; V: TRBV4-1; D: TRBD2; CDR3: ASSQGSSGAQETQY
J: TRBJ2-3; V: TRBV10-3; D: -; CDR3: AISAADTQY
J: TRBJ2-5; V: TRBV29-1; D: -; CDR3: SVIAPEETQY
J: TRBJ1-1; V: TRBV6-5; D: -; CDR3: ASSYGRRQMDTEAF
J: TRBJ1-1; V: TRBV2; D: -; CDR3: ASIEGGNTEAF
J: TRBJ1-5; V: TRBV24-1; D: -; CDR3: ASRTRDNTQPQH
J: TRBJ2-7; V: TRBV19; D: TRBD1; CDR3: ASSMTGWGYEQY
J: TRBJ1-3; V: TRBV11-2; D: TRBD1; CDR3: ASSRGQAGNTIY
J: TRBJ1-4; V: TRBV7-2; D: -; CDR3: ASSLGGTGDEKLF
J: TRBJ2-2; V: TRBV7-9; D: -; CDR3: ASSPTTNTGELF
J: TRBJ1-3; V: TRBV7-8; D: -; CDR3: ASSQFGGDTIY
J: TRBJ1-2; V: TRBV20-1; D: TRBD1; CDR3: SARDLGTGEGYT
J: TRBJ2-2; V: TRBV7-9; D: TRBD2; CDR3: ASSFSGRGAGELF
J: TRBJ2-7; V: TRBV10-3; D: -; CDR3: AISGQGGRYEQY
J: TRBJ2-7; V: TRBV11-1; D: -; CDR3: ASSSYSVVVGALEQY
J: TRBJ1-2; V: TRBV15; D: -; CDR3: ATSRGGSGYT
J: TRBJ2-7; V: TRBV20-1; D: TRBD2; CDR3: SATTSGRATYEQY
J: TRBJ2-7; V: TRBV11-2; D: -; CDR3: ASSFYICSAASSLGEQY
J: TRBJ2-7; V: TRBV7-9; D: -; CDR3: ASSLGSGANEQY
J: TRBJ1-5; V: TRBV19; D: TRBD1; CDR3: ATNDRGRGYSNQPQH
J: TRBJ2-2; V: TRBV7-2; D: -; CDR3: ASSFGSRDPGELF
J: TRBJ2-7; V: TRBV7-2; D: TRBD1; CDR3: ASRGTVESYEQY
J: TRBJ1-4; V: TRBV12-3/TRBV12-4; D: -; CDR3: ASKDGRDEKLF
J: TRBJ2-7; V: TRBV2; D: -; CDR3: ASSVSLGDSYEQY
J: TRBJ1-1; V: TRBV5-5; D: -; CDR3: ASSLAVGTEAF
J: TRBJ1-1; V: TRBV10-3; D: -; CDR3: ASMSGDGEAF